Here is one T cell receptor beta chain with its context. This clonotype was seen a handful of times. It has no known antigen specificity. Qualities for individual bases were not recorded, and no much larger clone is one base off. The library was obtained by 5' RACE. TCRdb shows the sequencer as Illumina HiSeq 2500. A second roughly 6 to 11 cycle PCR used a sample-barcoded 5' primer and a J-beta primer mix. Each TCR beta cDNA molecule received a unique molecular identifier from a template-switch 5' adaptor carrying 12 random nucleotides. Each sample yielded at least 2.5 million CDR3-containing paired-end reads. The Mint cDNA synthesis kit, primed by a TRBC-specific oligonucleotide, was used to synthesize first-strand cDNA from all RNA. All cDNA was treated with uracil-DNA glycosylase and then went through a first 18-cycle PCR with the universal primers M1SS and BC2_uni_R. The paper's data handling went like this. For normalization, 1 million high-quality reads, each with a distinct molecular identifier, were randomly selected from each sample. Reads with shared molecular identifiers were discarded instead of being binned into consensus sequences. CDR3 identification, clonotype clustering and error correction used MiTCR with a Q25 quality threshold and the strictest error-elimination algorithm. A nonparametric unseen species model with Euler transformation was used to estimate a lower bound on total TCR beta diversity. TCRdb's own reprocessing of the public reads used fastp at Q25 and MiXCR and kept productive beta chains. CDR3 protein duplicates are merged, each entry listing the most common genes and DNA. The V and J calls, along with clone size, are taken from TCRdb and not from the paper's own processing. The sample data list around 400,000 distinct CDR3 sequences, and approximately 47% of these were observed just once. The ten largest clones take up 51% of the sample.

Systemically healthy Caucasian individuals from Russia, about 38 in total and aged roughly 6 to 100 years, were included as donors. Each donor gave 8 to 10 milliliters of peripheral blood, drawn into EDTA-treated Vacutainer tubes. Ficoll-Paque density-gradient centrifugation was used to isolate PBMCs, with at least 6.5 million per sample. Total RNA was extracted from PBMCs with Trizol reagent, with at least 5.5 micrograms obtained per sample. For every donor, an aliquot of PBMCs went through flow cytometry to measure the percentages of naive CD45RAhigh/CD27high T cells. The data stem from a study of blood T cells in healthy people across ages (dated by TCRdb to about 2015). Study-wide context: Template switching captured roughly one uniquely barcoded TCR beta cDNA molecule per two T cells in model experiments. The donors were divided into four age groups: young (average around 16 years), middle-aged (over 35), aged (under 70) and long-lived (approximately 74). Two additional independent replicas of 1 million unique cDNA reads from the same blood draw were analyzed for two donors (one aged 18 to 29 and one aged 80 or older). Using deep sequencing normalized with unique cDNA molecular identifiers, the study measured how TCR beta repertoire diversity changes with age. Donors of different ages were randomly distributed across sequencing lanes to avoid experimental bias.

The research as a whole found: Observed TCR beta diversity per million T cells fell roughly linearly with age, and a significant reduction was already apparent by age around 44. Compared with the aged group, the long-lived group had more naive CD4+ T cells, fewer expanded clones and increased TCR diversity, a pattern suggesting age selection. Because profiling used bulk unsorted PBMCs, naive and antigen-experienced compartments could not be compared conclusively. There was a strong correlation between observed TCR beta diversity and the percentage of naive T cells measured by flow cytometry. Because donor CMV infection status was unknown, age-related changes in expanded clonotypes were potentially confounded. Estimates of total diversity based on one million sequenced T cells were regarded as lower bounds and as underestimates.

V lost 4 bases and J lost 0 bases, and the count of bases not matched to a germline gene is 6. Reading from cysteine to phenylalanine, the CDR3 counts 15 amino acids. Only the CDR3 portion is preserved as DNA: 45 bases, with reading frame beginning at the first base. CDR1 is given as SGHRS and CDR2 as YFSETQ, both from the germline V gene. This TCR was recovered from a man aged 55 to 69 in good health. The sequencing input was blood. The chain couples TRBV5-1 to TRBJ1-1; 7 middle bases align to TRBD1. The DNA sequence is as follows: TGCGCCAGCAGCCCAGGGACAGCCATGAACACTGAAGCTTTCTTT. The translation is CASSPGTAMNTEAFF.